The subject of this entry is one T cell receptor (beta chain). A universal primer site came from template switching; cDNA carried unique molecular identifiers. TCRdb independently ran MiXCR on the 5' RACE reads; one entry per CDR3 protein. The sample includes roughly 540,000 distinct CDR3 sequences, roughly a fifth of them seen just once. The entry originates in a study of identical twins. Trimming shortened V by 7 bases and J by 3 bases, and 15 bases separated the two germline ends. The CDR3 is 14 amino acids. The sample was also reused in another study, on T cells expressing NK-cell markers. From that report: CD3+CD56+NKG2C+, CD3+CD56+NKG2C- and CD3+CD56-NKG2C+ T cells, once sorted, supplied the TCR beta repertoires. There were seven HCMV-seropositive donors and one seronegative donor among the eight sequenced.

The chain combines TRBV12-3 or TRBV12-4 with TRBJ2-5, with a tentative D call TRBD2 (6 bases). This receptor was identified in a woman aged 18-29 years in good health. Sequenced material: CD4+ T cells sorted from blood. CDR3 protein: CASNRSPGEETQYF. For the CDR3, the DNA is TGTGCCAGCAACCGGTCTCCGGGGGAAGAGACCCAGTACTTC.